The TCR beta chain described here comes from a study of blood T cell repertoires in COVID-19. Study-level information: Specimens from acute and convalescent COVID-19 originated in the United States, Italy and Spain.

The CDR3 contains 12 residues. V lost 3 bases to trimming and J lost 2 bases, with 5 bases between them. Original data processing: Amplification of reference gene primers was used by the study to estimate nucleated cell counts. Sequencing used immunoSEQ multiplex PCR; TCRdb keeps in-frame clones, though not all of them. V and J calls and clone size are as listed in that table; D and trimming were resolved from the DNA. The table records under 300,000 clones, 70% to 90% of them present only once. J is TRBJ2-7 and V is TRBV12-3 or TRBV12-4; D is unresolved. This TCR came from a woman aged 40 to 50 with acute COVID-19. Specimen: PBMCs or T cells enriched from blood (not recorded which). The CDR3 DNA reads TGTGCCAGCAGTTTCAGGACCTACGAGCAGTACTTC. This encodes CASSFRTYEQYF.